The following is a TCR beta chain sequence with its context. These data belong to a study of blood T cell repertoires in COVID-19. Study-level background: Samples taken during acute and convalescent COVID-19 were collected in the United States, Italy and Spain. T cells, B-cell-depleted T cells, or PBMCs supplied cDNA or gDNA.

The CDR3 spans 16 residues. J was trimmed by 3 bases and V by 8 bases; bases with no gene match: 13. Per the germline V gene, CDR1 is LNHNV and CDR2 is YYDKDF (reference sequence). Methods used by the authors: Researchers report that nucleated cell counts were estimated from reference gene primer amplification. TCRdb's copy holds only in-frame clones and misses some; the assay was immunoSEQ multiplex PCR. From that table come the V and J calls and clone size; the DNA was used to work out D and trimming. The data show roughly 110,000 clones, with approximately 80% seen just once and 14% held by the top ten.

Sequenced input: peripheral blood. The V gene is TRBV15, the J gene TRBJ1-5; 7 positions agree with TRBD1. This TCR was sampled from an older woman with acute or convalescent COVID-19. DNA for the CDR3: TGTGCCACCGGGGACAGCCCGTTCAACGACAATCAGCCCCAGCATTTT. As protein: CATGDSPFNDNQPQHF.